This TCR beta chain is from a study of PD-L1 blockade in urothelial cancer. Study-wide background: Between 0 and 3 prior chemotherapy regimens had been given to patients.

Trimming took 7 bases from V and 2 from J; bases not matched to a gene: 8. CDR1 is MDHEN and CDR2 is SYDVKM in the germline V gene. The CDR3 runs 16 residues. Every PCR was spiked with synthetic TCR analog templates. The protocol was immunoSEQ multiplex PCR, while the TCRdb copy is restricted to in-frame clones and leaves out a portion. In the table there are more than 85,000 clones, 91% of which are singletons. The sequenced sample was PBMCs, obtained around atezolizumab (anti-PD-L1) treatment. The rearrangement links TRBV28 to TRBJ1-3, with 10 bases identical to TRBD1. The source is a woman older than 75 with urothelial cancer. The CDR3 spells CASITGGTGAGNTIYF. CDR3 in DNA: TGTGCCAGCATCACAGGCGGGACAGGGGCTGGAAACACCATATATTTT. The variable domain in full, with the rest retrieved from reference TRBV28 and TRBJ1-3, is DVKVTQSSRYLVKRTGEKVFLECVQDMDHENMFWYRQDPGLGLRLIYFSYDVKMKEKGDIPEGYSVSREKKERFSLILESASTNQTSMYLCASITGGTGAGNTIYFGEGSWLTVV.